Listed below are T cell receptor beta chains from one sample, sequenced in a study of CD8 T cells in Susac syndrome. Each CDR3 protein gets one entry after TCRdb re-called the immunoSEQ multiplex PCR reads with MiXCR. The sample holds around 77,000 distinct CDR3 sequences; roughly 95% are singletons and the top ten take around 0.11%. Sequencing used CD4+ T cells from PBMCs. All receptors come from a human donor with multiple sclerosis. CDR3s include the opening cysteine and the closing phenylalanine or tryptophan. D genes are given only for firm matches.

j_call,v_call,d_call,cdr3_nt,cdr3_aa
TRBJ1-2,TRBV12-3/TRBV12-4,TRBD1,TGTGCCAGCAGTACTCCCCACAGGGGGACTAACTATGGCTACACCTTC,CASSTPHRGTNYGYTF
TRBJ2-3,TRBV7-9,.,TGTGCCAGCAGCTTCAGAGAGCCCACAGATACGCAGTATTTT,CASSFREPTDTQYF
TRBJ2-7,TRBV3-1,.,TGTGCCAGCAGCCAAGGGCCACGCTACGAGCAGTACTTC,CASSQGPRYEQYF
TRBJ1-5,TRBV20-1,.,TGCAGTGCTTTTGACTCCGGGGATGATCAGCCCCAGCATTTT,CSAFDSGDDQPQHF
TRBJ2-3,TRBV20-1,TRBD2,TGCAGTGCTAGAGATCTCGCTAGCGGAGCCGTAGATACGCAGTATTTT,CSARDLASGAVDTQYF
TRBJ2-3,TRBV18,TRBD2,TGTGCCAGCTCACCAAAGGGAGGGGATACGCAGTATTTT,CASSPKGGDTQYF
TRBJ1-2,TRBV29-1,TRBD1,TGCAGCGTTGAAGCGGGAACAGGGGGCGCCCGCTATGGCTACACCTTC,CSVEAGTGGARYGYTF
TRBJ2-5,TRBV5-1,.,TGCGCCAGCAGCTCCCAGGGGTACCAAGAGACCCAGTACTTC,CASSSQGYQETQYF
TRBJ2-7,TRBV27,.,TGTGCCAGCAGTTTTAGGACAAATTCTCCCGAGCAGTACTTC,CASSFRTNSPEQYF
TRBJ1-2,TRBV12-3/TRBV12-4,.,TGTGCCAGCAGTTTTACCGGGACCAACTATGGCTACACCTTC,CASSFTGTNYGYTF
TRBJ2-1,TRBV29-1,TRBD1,TGCAGCGTTGCCCCCGGGACAGGAGGGGATGAGCAGTTCTTC,CSVAPGTGGDEQFF
TRBJ1-2,TRBV29-1,.,TGCAGCGGATCCGGGACACAATATGGCTACACCTTC,CSGSGTQYGYTF
TRBJ1-6,TRBV2,TRBD1,TGTGCCAGCAGGGGACGACAGGGGGCAAGGCCACCCCTCCACTTT,CASRGRQGARPPLHF
TRBJ2-6,TRBV7-8,.,TGTGCCAGCAGCTTAGTCCAGCACTCTGGGGCCAACGTCCTGACTTTC,CASSLVQHSGANVLTF
TRBJ2-5,TRBV20-1,TRBD1,TGCAGTGAAATCAGGGGGCTGGAGACCCAGTACTTC,CSEIRGLETQYF
TRBJ2-7,TRBV20-1,TRBD2,TGCAGTGCCGTGACTAGCGGGGGGATTAGTTACGAGCAGTACTTC,CSAVTSGGISYEQYF
TRBJ2-7,TRBV5-1,.,TGCGCCAGCAGCTTGGCCCGGGCAGGGTCGGGGTACGAGCAGTACTTC,CASSLARAGSGYEQYF
TRBJ2-5,TRBV29-1,TRBD1,TGCAGCGCCCGACAGGGTTTGGAGACCCAGTACTTC,CSARQGLETQYF
TRBJ2-1,TRBV20-1,.,TGCAGTGCTCCCAGGGTTACCGATGAGCAGTTCTTC,CSAPRVTDEQFF
TRBJ1-2,TRBV5-1,.,TGCGCCAGCGCAACCACCGGGACATCTTATGGCTACACCTTC,CASATTGTSYGYTF
TRBJ2-3,TRBV5-6,TRBD2,TGTGCCAGCAGCTTCGGGGGGAGCGCAGATACGCAGTATTTT,CASSFGGSADTQYF
TRBJ2-5,TRBV27,.,TGTGCCAGCAGTTCCCCCCTCGGTACCCAGTACTTC,CASSSPLGTQYF
TRBJ1-1,TRBV20-1,.,TGCAGTCCCCGACACAGGAGAATGAACACTGAAGCTTTCTTT,CSPRHRRMNTEAFF
TRBJ2-3,TRBV12-3/TRBV12-4,.,TGTGCCAGCAGTCTACAGGCCAGCACAGATACGCAGTATTTT,CASSLQASTDTQYF
TRBJ1-1,TRBV7-9,.,TGTGCCAGCAGCTATACATTATCCACTGAAGCTTTCTTT,CASSYTLSTEAFF
TRBJ2-3,TRBV30,TRBD2,TGTGCCTGGAGACTAGCGGGGGGAAATACGCAGTATTTT,CAWRLAGGNTQYF